The 27 T cell receptor beta chains in this list originate from one sample, sequenced in a study of T-cell memory formation after mild COVID-19. TCRdb re-derived calls from the 5' RACE reads in MiXCR, one entry per CDR3 protein. The table lists around 140,000 distinct CDR3 sequences, under 30% of them singletons. Sequencing was done on a sample of PBMCs or a T cell subset sorted from them (not recorded which). These receptors were taken from an adult woman who had mild COVID-19 (a few samples of this study predate the infection). Cell type and time point are not known.

This clonotype was detected only a few times. The rearrangement joins TRBV20-1 to TRBJ1-1; possible D gene TRBD1, 5 bases. The V end was cut by 4 bases, the J end by 3 bases, with 18 bases between. Germline V gene lookup returns CDR1 DFQATT and CDR2 SNEGSKA (reference sequence). The CDR3 runs 15 residues. Written as DNA, the CDR3 is TGCAGTGCTAAGTCGCACAGGATGTTGTACACTGAAGCTTTCTTT. Translation: CSAKSHRMLYTEAFF.

In DNA, the CDR3 is TGTGCCAGCAGCTTGAAGGAGACCCAGTACTTC. This sequence encodes CASSLKETQYF. V usage is TRBV5-6 and J usage is TRBJ2-5; D is uncertain. Trimming removed 1 base from V and 5 bases from J, with 3 bases in between. Germline V gives CDR1 SGHDT, CDR2 YYEEEE. The CDR3 runs to 11 residues.

This clonotype has more than one count but fewer than ten. The chain's CDR3 is CASGSPGELFF. CDR3 sequence (DNA): TGTGCCAGCGGCTCACCGGGGGAGCTGTTTTTT. The chain recombines TRBV7-6 with TRBJ2-2; D call uncertain. CDR3 length: 11 residues. V lost 8 bases to trimming and J lost 8 bases, with 9 bases between them. CDR1 and CDR2 from the germline V gene are SGHVS and FNYEAQ.

The CDR3 protein is CSARDSRASNQPQHF. The DNA of the CDR3 is TGCAGTGCTAGAGATTCCAGGGCTAGCAATCAGCCCCAGCATTTT. V and J are TRBV20-1 and TRBJ1-5, with D perhaps matching TRBD1 (5 bases). CDR1 and CDR2 from the germline V gene are DFQATT and SNEGSKA (reference sequence). This CDR3 has 15 amino acids. With 0 bases removed from V and 0 bases from J, the gap between germline ends came to 9 bases.

This rearrangement joins TRBV7-9 to TRBJ2-5; tentative D call: TRBD1 (6 bases). This CDR3 contains 15 residues. V was cut by 5 bases and J by 1 base, with 14 bases left in between. Per germline, CDR1 SEHNR and CDR2 FQNEAQ (reference sequence). The CDR3, as DNA: TGTGCCAGCAGCCCACCCGACAGGACCCAAGAGACCCAGTACTTC. Amino acid sequence: CASSPPDRTQETQYF.

The chain employs TRBV7-6 and TRBJ2-5; either TRBD1 or TRBD2 may fit D (5 bases each). The germline CDR1 and CDR2 sequences are SGHVS and FNYEAQ. The CDR3 is made up of 14 amino acids. The V end lost 1 base, the J end lost 2 bases, and 8 bases lay between the germline ends. The CDR3 DNA sequence: TGTGCCAGCAGCTTAGAGTGGGGGCAAGAGACCCAGTACTTC. As protein: CASSLEWGQETQYF.

This clonotype occurred a few times. The rearrangement joins TRBV14 to TRBJ2-2; D might be TRBD1 (6 bases). Trimming took 4 bases from V and 2 from J, leaving 14 bases between them. In germline, CDR1 is SGHDN, CDR2 FVKESK. CDR3 size: 16 residues. The CDR3 DNA reads as TGTGCCAGCAGCCGCAGGGGCCTCATCAACACCGGGGAGCTGTTTTTT. It is translated as CASSRRGLINTGELFF.

V gene TRBV7-3 combines with J gene TRBJ2-3, with 9 bases fitting TRBD1. Germline CDR1 SGHTA, CDR2 FQGTGA. The CDR3 sequence is 15 residues long. Unmatched junction bases numbered 2, after V lost 1 base and J lost 3 bases. CDR3 in DNA: TGTGCCAGCAGCTTAATTGGGACAGGGACAGATACGCAGTATTTT. This gives the protein CASSLIGTGTDTQYF.

V usage is TRBV6-2 or TRBV6-3 and J usage is TRBJ1-2; D remains unclear. This CDR3 has 10 amino acids. Germline V lookup: CDR1 MNHEY, CDR2 SVGEGT. Trimming removed 10 bases from V and 5 bases from J, with 8 bases in between. The CDR3 DNA reads TGTGCCACCCGGGGTTATGGCTACACCTTC. Encoded protein: CATRGYGYTF.

The chain is built from TRBV5-5 and TRBJ2-7, with D perhaps TRBD1 or TRBD2 (6 bases each). The germline gives CDR1 SGHKS, CDR2 YYEKEE (reference sequence). V lost 4 bases, J lost 6 bases, and 17 bases lay in between. CDR3 length: 14 residues. The CDR3 region is CASSLGWGASEQYF. Written as DNA, the CDR3 is TGTGCCAGCAGCCTCGGTTGGGGGGCGAGCGAGCAGTACTTC. Using reference TRBV5-5 and TRBJ2-7 for the parts outside the CDR3, the full variable domain is DAGVTQSPTHLIKTRGQQVTLRCSPISGHKSVSWYQQVLGQGPQFIFQYYEKEERGRGNFPDRFSARQFPNYSSELNVNALLLGDSALYLCASSLGWGASEQYFGPGTRLTVT.

The gene calls are TRBV9 and TRBJ2-7, with TRBD1 identical over 10 bases. The CDR3 has 16 amino acids. Germline V gene data show CDR1 as SGDLS and CDR2 as YYNGEE. V shed 2 bases, J shed 3 bases, and the junction held 8 bases outside the gene matches. The CDR3 region is CASSVSLGQGIYEQYF. CDR3 nucleotide sequence: TGTGCCAGCAGCGTCTCTCTGGGACAGGGGATCTACGAGCAGTACTTC.

Points on this clonotype: The limits of the CDR3 on the DNA are not certain, so only TCRdb's listed CDR3 is given. V gene TRBV4-3 combines with J gene TRBJ2-1. Inclusive of both ends, the CDR3 amounts to 12 amino acids. Germline CDR1 is LGHNA and CDR2 is YSLEER. The CDR3: CASSLHFGEQFF.

The rearrangement links TRBV7-8 to TRBJ2-6; D is uncertain. The V end lost 1 base, the J end lost 3 bases, and 7 bases lay between the germline ends. The CDR3 consists of 15 residues. The V gene's germline CDR1 is SGHVS and CDR2 FQNEAQ. CDR3 DNA sequence: TGTGCCAGCAGCTTAGGTGGGGTTGGGGCCAACGTCCTGACTTTC. Translating gives CASSLGGVGANVLTF.

The V and J genes are TRBV7-2 and TRBJ2-1, with 9 bases matching TRBD2. V shed 4 bases, J shed 7 bases, and the junction held 17 bases outside the gene matches. The V gene's germline CDR1 is SGHTA and CDR2 FQGNSA. The CDR3 sequence is 18 residues long. Written as DNA, the CDR3 is TGTGCCAGCAGCTACGGGACCCACTTAGCGGGAGTGGGAAATGAGCAGTTCTTC. It specifies CASSYGTHLAGVGNEQFF.

This sequence joins TRBV7-3 and TRBJ1-2; no firm D call. CDR1 is SGHTA and CDR2 is FQGTGA in the germline V gene. Trimming stripped 5 bases from V and 5 bases from J, with 12 bases between. The CDR3 is 13 residues long. The CDR3 loop reads CASSHTGGYGYTF. CDR3 nucleotide sequence: TGTGCCAGCAGCCACACGGGAGGGTATGGCTACACCTTC.

This clonotype has a handful of counts. This rearrangement joins TRBV2 to TRBJ2-7; no clear D. The length of the CDR3 is 15 residues. CDR1 is SNHLY and CDR2 is FYNNEI in the germline V gene. The V end was cut by 1 base, the J end by 3 bases, with 13 bases between. The CDR3 loop is CASSEDGAHLYEQYF. The CDR3 nucleotides are TGTGCCAGCAGTGAAGATGGAGCCCACCTCTACGAGCAGTACTTC. Together with reference TRBV2 and TRBJ2-7, the CDR3 gives the full variable domain: EPEVTQTPSHQVTQMGQEVILRCVPISNHLYFYWYRQILGQKVEFLVSFYNNEISEKSEIFDDQFSVERPDGSNFTLKIRSTKLEDSAMYFCASSEDGAHLYEQYFGPGTRLTVT.

This clonotype was observed a handful of times. V usage is TRBV5-1 and J usage is TRBJ2-1, with TRBD1 matching over 11 bases. The CDR3 covers 16 residues. After removal of 3 bases from V and 7 bases from J, the junction contained 9 bases not matched to a gene. Germline CDR1 SGHRS, CDR2 YFSETQ. The CDR3 sequence is CASSSTGTGGWNEQFF. The CDR3 nucleotides are TGCGCCAGCAGCTCCACCGGGACAGGGGGATGGAATGAGCAGTTCTTC. Using reference TRBV5-1 and TRBJ2-1 for the parts outside the CDR3, the full variable domain is KAGVTQTPRYLIKTRGQQVTLSCSPISGHRSVSWYQQTPGQGLQFLFEYFSETQRNKGNFPGRFSGRQFSNSRSEMNVSTLELGDSALYLCASSSTGTGGWNEQFFGPGTRLTVL.

There are a few counts of this clonotype. The chain recombines TRBV29-1 with TRBJ1-2, with D possibly TRBD1 on 5 matching bases. V dropped 2 bases and J dropped 4 bases, with 11 bases sitting between them. Per germline, CDR1 SQVTM and CDR2 ANQGSEA. The CDR3 runs to 13 residues. The CDR3 protein is CSVENAGLYGYTF. DNA of the CDR3: TGCAGCGTTGAAAACGCGGGACTCTATGGCTACACCTTC.

The chain recombines TRBV5-6 with TRBJ2-7; D call uncertain. V lost 1 base, J lost 2 bases, and 7 bases lay in between. Per germline, CDR1 SGHDT and CDR2 YYEEEE. The CDR3 is 13 residues long. The CDR3 nucleotides read TGTGCCAGCAGCTTGTTCCAGGCCTACGAGCAGTACTTC. Protein product: CASSLFQAYEQYF.

The chain joins TRBV4-2 to TRBJ2-1; TRBD2 agrees at 8 bases. The CDR3 sequence is 15 residues long. The junction had 7 bases not matched to a gene; V was cut back by 6 bases and J by 3 bases. Germline assignment: CDR1 LGHNA and CDR2 YNFKEQ. The CDR3 loop is CASSPKLADYNEQFF. The CDR3 DNA sequence: TGTGCCAGCAGTCCTAAACTAGCGGACTACAATGAGCAGTTCTTC.

The gene calls are TRBV7-8 and TRBJ2-3; D gene uncertain. Germline assignment: CDR1 SGHVS and CDR2 FQNEAQ. V was cut by 4 bases and J by 2 bases, with 7 bases left in between. This CDR3 comprises 13 residues. The CDR3 nucleotides are TGTGCCAGCAGCTCCCACCCCACAGATACGCAGTATTTT. This encodes CASSSHPTDTQYF.

The chain joins TRBV7-2 to TRBJ1-4; D is unresolved. The V gene lost 1 base and the J gene lost 0 bases, with 12 bases spanning the gap. In germline, CDR1 is SGHTA, CDR2 FQGNSA. CDR3 length: 17 amino acids. The CDR3 DNA reads TGTGCCAGCAGCTTAGAGGTCGGCTTCTCAACTAATGAAAAACTGTTTTTT. Its translation: CASSLEVGFSTNEKLFF. Based on the CDR3 plus reference TRBV7-2 and TRBJ1-4, the full variable domain is GAGVSQSPSNKVTEKGKDVELRCDPISGHTALYWYRQSLGQGLEFLIYFQGNSAPDKSGLPSDRFSAERTGGSVSTLTIQRTQQEDSAVYLCASSLEVGFSTNEKLFFGSGTQLSVL.

This chain joins TRBV12-3 or TRBV12-4 and TRBJ1-3; D call uncertain. This CDR3 contains 14 residues. Trimming removed 4 bases from V and 8 bases from J, with 15 bases in between. In DNA form, the CDR3 reads TGTGCCAGCAGTTCCCCGGGAGCTGGCGACACCATATATTTT. Translating it yields CASSSPGAGDTIYF.

Only a few counts were recorded for this clonotype. The chain carries TRBV5-1 and TRBJ1-1; possibly TRBD1 for D (5 bases). Germline values: CDR1 SGHRS, CDR2 YFSETQ. The V and J ends lost 0 bases and 3 bases respectively, with 12 bases between them. This CDR3 is built from 15 residues. In DNA, the CDR3 is TGCGCCAGCAGCTTGGCTCCGGTGGGGGACACTGAAGCTTTCTTT. Translation: CASSLAPVGDTEAFF.

The chain carries TRBV20-1 and TRBJ2-1; D not certain. CDR1 is DFQATT and CDR2 is SNEGSKA in the germline V gene (reference sequence). The CDR3 contains 12 residues. Trimming removed 1 base at V and 2 bases at J, with 3 bases between. The CDR3 bases are TGCAGTGCTAGAGCCACCTACAATGAGCAGTTCTTC. This gives the protein CSARATYNEQFF.

This clonotype was seen a handful of times. The rearrangement uses TRBV27 and TRBJ1-1, with D possibly being TRBD1 (6 bases). Trimming pared 2 bases from V and 4 bases from J, leaving 11 bases between. CDR1 is MNHEY, CDR2 SMNVEV, per germline (reference sequence). The CDR3 totals 14 residues. CDR3 region: CASSLRGLGTEAFF. The CDR3 DNA reads TGTGCCAGCAGTTTACGGGGGCTCGGCACTGAAGCTTTCTTT.

This clonotype was observed a handful of times. The chain uses TRBV5-6 and TRBJ2-1; 7 bases line up with TRBD1. CDR3 length equals 15 residues. V lost 0 bases and J lost 8; bases outside the gene matches: 8. Per the germline V gene, CDR1 is SGHDT and CDR2 is YYEEEE. The CDR3 is CASSLVRGRLDEQFF. CDR3 nucleotides: TGTGCCAGCAGCTTGGTAAGGGGGCGCTTGGATGAGCAGTTCTTC.